This T cell receptor (beta chain) was documented in a study of blood T cells in healthy people across ages. General observations from the study: Estimated diversity that came from one million T cells was considered an underestimate. Long-lived donors exceeded aged donors in naive CD4+ cells and diversity.

A second about 6 to 11 cycle PCR used barcoded and J-beta primers. Tagging of each cDNA molecule was performed by a template-switch adaptor with 12 random nucleotides. TCRdb recomputed calls from the 5' RACE reads with MiXCR, one row per CDR3 protein. The data show 780,000 or so distinct CDR3 sequences, around 50% seen once. About this clonotype: Its antigen is not known.

The CDR3 has 13 residues. The V end was cut by 2 bases, the J end by 9 bases, with 11 bases between. Germline V gene data show CDR1 as SGHTA and CDR2 as FQGNSA. Caucasian individuals from Russia who were healthy and aged about 6 to 95 acted as donors. The receptor comes from a man in his forties in good health. The specimen sequenced was blood. V gene TRBV7-2 combines with J gene TRBJ2-1, with D uncertain. The CDR3 here is CASSLILEAEQFF. The CDR3 nucleotides are TGTGCCAGCAGCTTAATCCTAGAGGCTGAGCAGTTCTTC.